These 27 T cell receptor beta chains came from one sample sequenced in a study of OX40 agonist ivuxolimab in advanced cancers. The repertoire was sequenced with immunoSEQ multiplex PCR; TCRdb's copy has only in-frame clones and lacks some. The sample shows around 17,000 clones, 85% to 95% of them seen only once. Sequenced here: CD4+ or CD8+ T cells sorted from blood, sampled in a trial of the OX40 agonist ivuxolimab. All receptors derive from an adult with an advanced solid tumor such as melanoma, head and neck, liver or kidney cancer.

V and J are TRBV28 and TRBJ1-6; no clear D gene. Deletions cut 1 base from V and 10 bases from J, with 11 bases between. Germline V lookup: CDR1 MDHEN, CDR2 SYDVKM. This CDR3 is 14 amino acids long. CDR3: CASSLFRLKSPLHF. The CDR3 coding sequence is TGTGCCAGCAGTTTATTCAGGCTTAAATCACCCCTCCACTTT.

The chain joins TRBV7-9 to TRBJ2-6, with D possibly being TRBD1 (5 bases). Germline V gene sequence: CDR1 SEHNR, CDR2 FQNEAQ (reference sequence). The ends were cut back, 0 bases at V and 2 bases at J, with 17 bases in the middle. The CDR3 sequence is 19 residues long. The CDR3 region is CASSLADVSKGAGANVLTF. For the CDR3, the DNA is TGTGCCAGCAGCTTAGCGGATGTGAGTAAAGGGGCTGGGGCCAACGTCCTGACTTTC.

J is TRBJ1-1 and V is TRBV21-1. TRBV21-1 represents a pseudogene. The CDR3 contains 11 residues. Here the CDR3 DNA reads TGTGCCAGCAGCCGACCGTTTGGAGCTTTCTTT. It encodes CASSRPFGAFF.

CDR3 residues: CASSLEFTVQETQYF. As DNA, the CDR3 is TGTGCCAGCAGCTTAGAATTCACAGTCCAAGAGACCCAGTACTTC. V is TRBV11-2 and J is TRBJ2-5, with D uncertain. Germline CDR1 reads SGHAT; CDR2 reads FQNNGV. The CDR3 is made up of 15 amino acids. Trimming pared 0 bases from V and 1 base from J, leaving 9 bases between.

This chain connects TRBV4-1 to TRBJ1-4, with unresolved D. CDR1 MGHRA and CDR2 YSYEKL come from the germline V gene. The CDR3 sequence is 13 residues long. The V end lost 5 bases, the J end lost 5 bases, and 9 bases lay between the germline ends. Here the CDR3 reads CASSLGGNEKLFF. The CDR3 DNA follows: TGCGCCAGCAGCTTGGGTGGGAATGAAAAACTGTTTTTT.

The chain carries TRBV19 and TRBJ1-5; D is uncertain. Germline CDR1 LNHDA, CDR2 SQIVND (reference sequence). V dropped 3 bases and J dropped 0 bases, with 9 bases sitting between them. This CDR3 is 15 amino acids long. DNA of the CDR3: TGTGCCAGTAGTATCCAACAGTATAGCAATCAGCCCCAGCATTTT. As protein: CASSIQQYSNQPQHF.

The V call is TRBV25-1, the J call TRBJ1-2; D remains unclear. With 3 bases removed from V and 8 bases from J, the gap between germline ends came to 13 bases. The CDR3 has 13 amino acids. The germline V gene encodes CDR1 MGHDK and CDR2 SYGVNS. The CDR3 loop is CASSEHNSGGYTF. Here the CDR3 DNA reads TGTGCCAGCAGTGAGCATAACTCGGGGGGCTACACCTTC.

In the case of this clone: One end of the junction varies from germline; a read error may be responsible. J is TRBJ2-3 and V is TRBV7-7; the D is unclear. The CDR3 has 17 amino acids. The germline gives CDR1 SSHAT, CDR2 FNYEAQ (reference sequence). This CDR3 is CASSNSAGLPGTDTQYF. CDR3 DNA sequence: TGTGCTAGCAGTAACAGCGCAGGTCTACCAGGCACAGATACGCAGTATTTT. Together with reference TRBV7-7 and TRBJ2-3, the CDR3 gives the full variable domain: GAGVSQSPRYKVTKRGQDVTLRCDPISSHATLYWYQQALGQGPEFLTYFNYEAQPDKSGLPSDRFSAERPEGSISTLTIQRTEQRDSAMYRCASSNSAGLPGTDTQYFGPGTRLTVL.

This rearrangement joins TRBV6-6 to TRBJ2-1, with D tentatively TRBD1 (7 bases). The germline V gene has CDR1 MNHNY and CDR2 SVGAGI (reference sequence). The CDR3 has 15 residues. The ends were cut back, 1 base at V and 4 bases at J, with 11 bases in the middle. CDR3: CASSYFQGGYNEQFF. For the CDR3, the DNA is TGTGCCAGCAGTTACTTCCAGGGGGGTTACAATGAGCAGTTCTTC.

The J gene is TRBJ2-3, the V gene TRBV11-3; D call uncertain. Germline V gives CDR1 SGHNT, CDR2 YENEEA. This CDR3 comprises 14 residues. The V end lost 6 bases, the J end lost 1 base, and 11 bases lay between the germline ends. For the CDR3, the DNA is TGTGCCAGCAGACCTCCTTTGGGCACAGATACGCAGTATTTT. Translation: CASRPPLGTDTQYF.

The rearrangement uses TRBV23-1 and TRBJ2-3; D remains unclear. TRBV23-1 belongs to the ORF category, with a function that is uncertain. The CDR3 runs 18 residues. V was trimmed by 5 bases and J by 6 bases, leaving 27 bases between them. CDR3 DNA: TGCGCCAGCAGTGGTAATCGGCTCCGCCTCAACCAGCCGGATACGCAGTATTTT. Translation: CASSGNRLRLNQPDTQYF.

J is TRBJ2-1 and V is TRBV9; TRBD2 matches 9 bases. The J segment lost 6 bases and the V segment lost 7 bases, leaving 5 bases of the junction unmatched. CDR3 length: 13 residues. CDR1 is SGDLS, CDR2 YYNGEE, per germline. The chain's CDR3 is CASQAGGSNEQFF. DNA of the CDR3: TGTGCCAGCCAAGCGGGGGGAAGCAATGAGCAGTTCTTC.

This sequence joins TRBV11-3 and TRBJ2-7; D gene uncertain. This CDR3 has 15 residues. CDR1 and CDR2 from the germline V gene are SGHNT and YENEEA. V was trimmed by 1 base and J by 0 bases, leaving 10 bases between them. In DNA, the CDR3 is TGTGCCAGCAGCTTAGGAGAGACGGTCTCCTACGAGCAGTACTTC. The encoded protein is CASSLGETVSYEQYF.

The V call is TRBV30, the J call TRBJ1-2; D may be TRBD1 (5 bases). CDR1 is GTSNPN and CDR2 is SVGIG in the germline V gene (reference sequence). The germline V and J ends were trimmed by 3 bases and 0 bases, with 14 bases remaining between them. This CDR3 region has 15 residues. The CDR3 DNA sequence: TGTGCCTGGAGCCCCTGGGGGATGCCTAACTATGGCTACACCTTC. Its translation: CAWSPWGMPNYGYTF.

Here the CDR3 reads CASRLLNTGELFF. CDR3 DNA: TGTGCCAGCAGACTTCTGAACACCGGGGAGCTGTTTTTT. This chain links TRBV27 with TRBJ2-2; D unclear. V was pared by 6 bases and J by 1 base, with 6 bases between. Germline assignment: CDR1 MNHEY and CDR2 SMNVEV (reference sequence). This CDR3 contains 13 residues.

This clone was recorded once. The V call is TRBV7-6, the J call TRBJ2-1; D unclear. Trimming pared 2 bases from V and 0 bases from J, leaving 11 bases between. CDR1 and CDR2 from the germline V gene are SGHVS and FNYEAQ. The CDR3 has 16 residues. The CDR3 DNA sequence: TGTGCCAGCAGCTTACTTAGAACTACCTCCTACAATGAGCAGTTCTTC. Translating it yields CASSLLRTTSYNEQFF.

The gene calls are TRBV15 and TRBJ2-2; possible D gene TRBD1, 6 bases. There are 12 residues in the CDR3. The germline V and J ends were trimmed by 11 bases and 3 bases, with 10 bases remaining between them. Germline CDR1 reads LNHNV; CDR2 reads YYDKDF (reference sequence). For the CDR3, the DNA is TGTGCCGCAGGGGACGACACCGGGGAGCTGTTTTTT. Residues: CAAGDDTGELFF.

The rearrangement joins TRBV5-6 to TRBJ1-2; no reliable D call. Trimming took 4 bases from V and 3 from J, leaving 13 bases between them. CDR3 length: 14 amino acids. Germline loops: CDR1 SGHDT, CDR2 YYEEEE. CDR3 nucleotide sequence: TGTGCCAGCAGCCCCGGAGAGAGCTACTATGGCTACACCTTC. This gives the protein CASSPGESYYGYTF.

The chain has TRBV15 and TRBJ2-7, with D perhaps matching TRBD1 or TRBD2 (5 bases each). Germline V gene data show CDR1 as LNHNV and CDR2 as YYDKDF (reference sequence). CDR3 length: 15 residues. V lost 5 bases and J 0 bases, leaving 14 bases between the germline ends. The chain's CDR3 is CATSFGTDSSYEQYF. In nucleotides, the CDR3 is TGTGCCACCAGCTTCGGGACGGATAGCTCCTACGAGCAGTACTTC. The full variable domain, rest sourced from reference TRBV15 and TRBJ2-7, is DAMVIQNPRYQVTQFGKPVTLSCSQTLNHNVMYWYQQKSSQAPKLLFHYYDKDFNNEADTPDNFQSRRPNTSFCFLDIRSPGLGDTAMYLCATSFGTDSSYEQYFGPGTRLTVT.

As DNA, the CDR3 is TGTGCCAGCAGCCTATACACGAGCTCCTACAATGAGCAGTTCTTC. It yields the protein CASSLYTSSYNEQFF. The chain joins TRBV27 to TRBJ2-1; D unclear. The CDR3 is 15 amino acids. Trimming pared 6 bases from V and 0 bases from J, leaving 12 bases between. Looked up from germline, CDR1 is MNHEY and CDR2 is SMNVEV (reference sequence).

CDR3 protein: CASSLPPFYEQYF. DNA for the CDR3: TGTGCCAGCAGCCTCCCCCCTTTCTACGAGCAGTACTTC. The chain joins TRBV5-6 to TRBJ2-7, with D uncertain. The CDR3 is made up of 13 amino acids. Trimming removed 4 bases from V and 3 bases from J, with 11 bases in between. The germline gives CDR1 SGHDT, CDR2 YYEEEE.

This chain connects TRBV10-1 to TRBJ2-3; D possibly uses TRBD1 or TRBD2 (6 bases each). The V gene's germline CDR1 is WNHNN and CDR2 SYGVQD (reference sequence). Trimming removed 1 base at V and 0 bases at J, with 11 bases between. The CDR3 loop spans 16 amino acids. The chain's CDR3 is CASSELGGPSTDTQYF. CDR3 coding DNA: TGCGCCAGCAGTGAGTTGGGGGGCCCTAGCACAGATACGCAGTATTTT.

The genes are TRBV2 and TRBJ2-1, with D unclear. CDR3 size: 13 residues. The ends were cut back, 3 bases at V and 3 bases at J, with 6 bases in the middle. CDR1 SNHLY and CDR2 FYNNEI come from the germline V gene. Here the CDR3 DNA reads TGTGCCAGCAGTGAGGTCTTCTACAATGAGCAGTTCTTC. Protein sequence: CASSEVFYNEQFF.

A single count supports this clone. The chain uses TRBV28 and TRBJ2-1; D remains unclear. The CDR3 spans 14 residues. Germline V gene sequence: CDR1 MDHEN, CDR2 SYDVKM. With 4 bases removed from V and 7 bases from J, the gap between germline ends came to 14 bases. The DNA of the CDR3 is TGTGCCAGCAGTTCAACGTCGGGTCGGAATGAGCAGTTCTTC. Protein sequence: CASSSTSGRNEQFF.

This chain uses TRBV27 with TRBJ2-3; D remains unclear. Germline V CDR1 and CDR2: MNHEY, SMNVEV (reference sequence). The CDR3 runs to 15 residues. V lost 5 bases to trimming and J lost 6 bases, with 18 bases between them. CDR3 amino acids: CASSMSPTTRDTQYF. The CDR3 DNA reads TGTGCCAGCAGTATGAGCCCTACGACGAGGGATACGCAGTATTTT.

V and J are TRBV4-3 and TRBJ1-2, with D tentatively TRBD1 (5 bases). Germline V gene lookup returns CDR1 LGHNA and CDR2 YSLEER. The CDR3 totals 18 residues. The V end was cut by 1 base, the J end by 3 bases, with 21 bases between. The CDR3 nucleotides read TGCGCCAGCAGCCAAGGCCGGAGAGGGGCGAATGGGGACTATGGCTACACCTTC. Encoded protein: CASSQGRRGANGDYGYTF.

The V gene is TRBV19, the J gene TRBJ1-2, with a weak D call TRBD1 (6 bases). Deletions cut 7 bases from V and 4 bases from J, with 19 bases between. This CDR3 region has 15 residues. Germline values: CDR1 LNHDA, CDR2 SQIVND (reference sequence). In DNA form, the CDR3 reads TGTGCCAGTACACCGGAGGGGGGCCCTGGCTATGGCTACACCTTC. This translates into CASTPEGGPGYGYTF.